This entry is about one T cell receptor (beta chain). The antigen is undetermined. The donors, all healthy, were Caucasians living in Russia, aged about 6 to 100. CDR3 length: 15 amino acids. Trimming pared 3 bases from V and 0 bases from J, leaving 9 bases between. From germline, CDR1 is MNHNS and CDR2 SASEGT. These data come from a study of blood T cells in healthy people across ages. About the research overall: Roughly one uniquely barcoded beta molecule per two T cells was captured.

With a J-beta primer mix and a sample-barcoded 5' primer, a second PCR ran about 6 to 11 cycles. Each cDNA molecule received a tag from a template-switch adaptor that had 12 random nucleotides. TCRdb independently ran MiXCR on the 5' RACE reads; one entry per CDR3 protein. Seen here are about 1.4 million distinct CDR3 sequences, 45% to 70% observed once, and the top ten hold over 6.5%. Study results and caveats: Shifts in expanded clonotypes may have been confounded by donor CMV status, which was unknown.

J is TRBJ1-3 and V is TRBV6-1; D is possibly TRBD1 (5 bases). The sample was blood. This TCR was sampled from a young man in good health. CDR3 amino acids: CASSDDRTSGNTIYF. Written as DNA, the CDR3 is TGTGCCAGCAGTGATGACAGAACCTCTGGAAACACCATATATTTT.